Reported below is one T cell receptor beta chain. Its antigen remains unknown. The data were taken from a study of shared clonotypes between healthy human individuals. Study-wide points: Limited genetic and exposure-history diversity came from having few donors.

Some 30,000 T cell genomes, or approximately 190 ng DNA, went into the sorted-subset replicate PCRs. TCRdb's copy holds only in-frame clones and misses some; the assay was immunoSEQ multiplex PCR. In the table there are 550,000 to 700,000 clones, more than 70% of which are singletons. The CDR3 has 16 amino acids. Germline V gives CDR1 SGHRS, CDR2 YFSETQ. Germline trimming cut 3 bases from V and 4 bases from J; bases unmatched to any gene: 4. This rearrangement joins TRBV5-1 to TRBJ2-1, with 13 bases fitting TRBD2. The receptor comes from a woman aged 25 to 45 in good health. The specimen was memory CD4+ T cells sorted from blood. The subset denotes: CD45RA-negative fraction. The CDR3 region is CASSSTSGRAYNEQFF. CDR3 nucleotide sequence: TGCGCCAGCAGCTCCACTAGCGGGAGGGCGTACAATGAGCAGTTCTTC.